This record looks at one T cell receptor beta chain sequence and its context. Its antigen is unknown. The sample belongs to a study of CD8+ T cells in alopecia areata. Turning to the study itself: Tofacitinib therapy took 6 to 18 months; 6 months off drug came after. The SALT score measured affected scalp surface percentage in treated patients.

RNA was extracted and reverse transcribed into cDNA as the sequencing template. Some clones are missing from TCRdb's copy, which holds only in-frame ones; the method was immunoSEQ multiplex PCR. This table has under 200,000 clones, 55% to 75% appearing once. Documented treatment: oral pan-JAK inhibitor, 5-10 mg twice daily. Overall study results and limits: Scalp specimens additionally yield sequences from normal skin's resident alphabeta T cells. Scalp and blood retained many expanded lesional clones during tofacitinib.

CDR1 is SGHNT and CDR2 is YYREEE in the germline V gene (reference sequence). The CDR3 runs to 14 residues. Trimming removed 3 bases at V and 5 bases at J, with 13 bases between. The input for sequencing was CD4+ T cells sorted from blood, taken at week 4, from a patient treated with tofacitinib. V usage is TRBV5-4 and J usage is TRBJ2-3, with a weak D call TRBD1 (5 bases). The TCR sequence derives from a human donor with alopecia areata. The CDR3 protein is CASSSLLREDTQYF. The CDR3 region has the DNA TGTGCCAGCAGCTCCCTCCTCAGGGAAGATACGCAGTATTTT.